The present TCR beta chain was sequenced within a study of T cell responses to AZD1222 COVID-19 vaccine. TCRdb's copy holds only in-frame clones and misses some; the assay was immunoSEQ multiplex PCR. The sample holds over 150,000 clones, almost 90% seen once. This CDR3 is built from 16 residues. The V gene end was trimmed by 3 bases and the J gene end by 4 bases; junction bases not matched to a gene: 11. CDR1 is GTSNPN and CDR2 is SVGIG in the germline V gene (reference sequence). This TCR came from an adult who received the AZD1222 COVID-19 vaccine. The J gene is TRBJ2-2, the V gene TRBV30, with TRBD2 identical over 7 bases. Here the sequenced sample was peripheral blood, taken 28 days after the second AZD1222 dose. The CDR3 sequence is CAWRQPRVAGTGELFF. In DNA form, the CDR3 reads TGTGCCTGGAGGCAACCGAGGGTAGCGGGCACCGGGGAGCTGTTTTTT.